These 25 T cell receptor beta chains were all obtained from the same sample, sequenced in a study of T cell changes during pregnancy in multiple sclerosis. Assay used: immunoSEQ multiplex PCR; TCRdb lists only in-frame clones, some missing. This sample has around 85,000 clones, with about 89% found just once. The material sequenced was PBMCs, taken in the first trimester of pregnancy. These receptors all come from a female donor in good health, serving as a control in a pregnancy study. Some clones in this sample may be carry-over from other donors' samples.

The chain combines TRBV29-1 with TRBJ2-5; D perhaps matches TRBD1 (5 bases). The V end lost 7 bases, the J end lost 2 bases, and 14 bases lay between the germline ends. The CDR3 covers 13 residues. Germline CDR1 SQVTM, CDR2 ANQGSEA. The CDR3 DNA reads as TGCAGCGCCGGCTATAGGGGTCAAGAGACCCAGTACTTC. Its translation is CSAGYRGQETQYF.

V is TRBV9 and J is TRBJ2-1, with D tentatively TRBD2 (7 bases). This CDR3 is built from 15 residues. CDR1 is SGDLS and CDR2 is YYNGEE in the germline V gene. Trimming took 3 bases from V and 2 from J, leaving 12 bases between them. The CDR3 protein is CASSGPGGPYNEQFF. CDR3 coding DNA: TGTGCCAGCAGCGGTCCGGGGGGCCCCTACAATGAGCAGTTCTTC.

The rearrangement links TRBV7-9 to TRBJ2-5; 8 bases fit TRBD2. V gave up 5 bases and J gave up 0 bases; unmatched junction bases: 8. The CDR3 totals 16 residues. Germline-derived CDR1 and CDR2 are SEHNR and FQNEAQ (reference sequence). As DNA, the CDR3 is TGTGCCAGCAGCCCTATAGCGGGGCTGTACCAAGAGACCCAGTACTTC. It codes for CASSPIAGLYQETQYF.

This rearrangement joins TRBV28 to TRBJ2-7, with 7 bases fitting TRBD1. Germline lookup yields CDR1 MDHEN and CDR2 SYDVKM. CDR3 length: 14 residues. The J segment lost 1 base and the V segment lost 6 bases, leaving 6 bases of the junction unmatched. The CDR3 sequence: CASSGQEDSYEQYF. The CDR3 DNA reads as TGTGCCAGCAGCGGACAGGAAGATTCCTACGAGCAGTACTTC.

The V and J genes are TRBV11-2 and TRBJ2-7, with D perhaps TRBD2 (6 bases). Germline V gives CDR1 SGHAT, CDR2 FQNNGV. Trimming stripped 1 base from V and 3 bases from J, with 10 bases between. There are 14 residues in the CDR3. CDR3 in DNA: TGTGCCAGCAGCTTAGTCTCCGGGGGCTACGAGCAGTACTTC. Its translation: CASSLVSGGYEQYF. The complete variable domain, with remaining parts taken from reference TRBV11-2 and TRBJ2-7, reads EAGVAQSPRYKIIEKRQSVAFWCNPISGHATLYWYQQILGQGPKLLIQFQNNGVVDDSQLPKDRFSAERLKGVDSTLKIQPAKLEDSAVYLCASSLVSGGYEQYFGPGTRLTVT.

CDR3 loop: CSVEDNWTGGNIQYF. The CDR3 bases are TGCAGCGTTGAAGATAATTGGACAGGGGGAAACATTCAGTACTTC. The gene calls are TRBV29-1 and TRBJ2-4; 10 nucleotides align to TRBD1. Unmatched junction bases numbered 5, after V lost 0 bases and J lost 6 bases. This CDR3 spans 15 amino acids. Looked up from germline, CDR1 is SQVTM and CDR2 is ANQGSEA.

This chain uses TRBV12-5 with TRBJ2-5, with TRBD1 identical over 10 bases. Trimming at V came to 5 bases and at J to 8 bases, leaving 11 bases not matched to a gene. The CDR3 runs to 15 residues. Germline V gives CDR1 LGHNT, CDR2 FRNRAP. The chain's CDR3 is CASGPATGQGVTQYF. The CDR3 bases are TGTGCTAGTGGTCCCGCCACAGGACAGGGGGTTACCCAGTACTTC.

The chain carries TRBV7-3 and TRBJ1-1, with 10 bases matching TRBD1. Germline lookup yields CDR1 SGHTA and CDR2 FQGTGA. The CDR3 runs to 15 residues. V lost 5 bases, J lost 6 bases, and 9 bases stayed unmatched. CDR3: CASSLRDRGVAEAFF. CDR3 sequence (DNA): TGTGCCAGCAGCCTCCGGGACAGGGGCGTCGCTGAAGCTTTCTTT.

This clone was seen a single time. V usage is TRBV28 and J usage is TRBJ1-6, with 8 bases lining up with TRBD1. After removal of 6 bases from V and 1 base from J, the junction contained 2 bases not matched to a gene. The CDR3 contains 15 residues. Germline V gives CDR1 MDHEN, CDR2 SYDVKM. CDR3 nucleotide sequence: TGTGCCAGCAGGAGGACAGGGTCCTATAATTCACCCCTCCACTTT. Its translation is CASRRTGSYNSPLHF.

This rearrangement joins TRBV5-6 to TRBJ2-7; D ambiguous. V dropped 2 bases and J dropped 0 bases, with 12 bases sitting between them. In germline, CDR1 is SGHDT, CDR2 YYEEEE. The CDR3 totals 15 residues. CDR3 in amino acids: CASSLVSSSSYEQYF. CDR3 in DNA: TGTGCCAGCAGCTTAGTAAGTTCTAGCTCCTACGAGCAGTACTTC.

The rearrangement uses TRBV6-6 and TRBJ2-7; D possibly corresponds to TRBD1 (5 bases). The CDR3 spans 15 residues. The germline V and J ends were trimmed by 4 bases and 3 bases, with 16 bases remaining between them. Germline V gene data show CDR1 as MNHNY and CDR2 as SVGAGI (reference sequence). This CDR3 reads CASSSSRWGRYEQYF. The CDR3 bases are TGTGCCAGCAGTTCTTCCAGATGGGGCCGCTACGAGCAGTACTTC.

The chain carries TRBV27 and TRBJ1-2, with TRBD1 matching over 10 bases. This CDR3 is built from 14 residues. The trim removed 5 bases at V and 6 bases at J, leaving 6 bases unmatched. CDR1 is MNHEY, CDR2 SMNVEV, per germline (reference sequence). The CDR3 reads CASSEDRGQDGYTF. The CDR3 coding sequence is TGTGCCAGCAGTGAAGACAGGGGGCAGGATGGCTACACCTTC.

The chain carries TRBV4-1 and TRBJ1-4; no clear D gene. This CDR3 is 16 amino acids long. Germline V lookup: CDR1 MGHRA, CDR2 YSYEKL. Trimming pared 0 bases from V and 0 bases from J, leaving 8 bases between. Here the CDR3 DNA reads TGCGCCAGCAGCCAAGAAGAGGAACCAACTAATGAAAAACTGTTTTTT. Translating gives CASSQEEEPTNEKLFF.

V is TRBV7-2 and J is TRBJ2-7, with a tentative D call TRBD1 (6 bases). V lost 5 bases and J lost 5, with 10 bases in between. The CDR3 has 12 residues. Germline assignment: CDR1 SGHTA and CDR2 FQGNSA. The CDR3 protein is CASSPTGHEQYF. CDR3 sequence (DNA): TGTGCCAGCAGCCCTACAGGGCACGAGCAGTACTTC.

Here the CDR3 reads CASSDVGGTGELFF. The CDR3 DNA sequence: TGTGCCAGCAGTGATGTCGGAGGGACCGGGGAGCTGTTTTTT. This chain joins TRBV6-1 and TRBJ2-2; possible D gene TRBD2, 6 bases. V was cut by 3 bases and J by 5 bases, with 10 bases left in between. CDR3 size: 14 residues. In germline, CDR1 is MNHNS, CDR2 SASEGT.

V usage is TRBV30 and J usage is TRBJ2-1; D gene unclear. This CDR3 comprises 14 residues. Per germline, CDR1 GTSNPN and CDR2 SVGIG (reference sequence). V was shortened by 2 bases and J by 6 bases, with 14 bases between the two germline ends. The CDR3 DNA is TGTGCCTGGAGTTCGCTCCCCTTAGCCAATGAGCAGTTCTTC. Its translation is CAWSSLPLANEQFF.

The CDR3 reads CASTLGGPGELFF. Here the CDR3 DNA reads TGTGCCAGCACCCTAGGGGGACCCGGGGAGCTGTTTTTT. This sequence joins TRBV28 and TRBJ2-2; perhaps TRBD1 as D (6 bases). The CDR3 consists of 13 residues. Deletions cut 7 bases from V and 6 bases from J, with 12 bases between. The V gene's germline CDR1 is MDHEN and CDR2 SYDVKM. Full variable domain (outside the CDR3, taken from reference TRBV28 and TRBJ2-2): DVKVTQSSRYLVKRTGEKVFLECVQDMDHENMFWYRQDPGLGLRLIYFSYDVKMKEKGDIPEGYSVSREKKERFSLILESASTNQTSMYLCASTLGGPGELFFGEGSRLTVL.

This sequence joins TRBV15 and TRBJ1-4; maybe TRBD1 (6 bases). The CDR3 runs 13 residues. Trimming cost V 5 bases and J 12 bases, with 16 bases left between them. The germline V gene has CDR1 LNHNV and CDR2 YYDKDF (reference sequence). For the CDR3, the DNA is TGTGCCACCAGCTTAGAGGAGGACAGTGAACTGTTTTTT. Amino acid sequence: CATSLEEDSELFF. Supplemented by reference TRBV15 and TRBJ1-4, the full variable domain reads DAMVIQNPRYQVTQFGKPVTLSCSQTLNHNVMYWYQQKSSQAPKLLFHYYDKDFNNEADTPDNFQSRRPNTSFCFLDIRSPGLGDTAMYLCATSLEEDSELFFGSGTQLSVL.

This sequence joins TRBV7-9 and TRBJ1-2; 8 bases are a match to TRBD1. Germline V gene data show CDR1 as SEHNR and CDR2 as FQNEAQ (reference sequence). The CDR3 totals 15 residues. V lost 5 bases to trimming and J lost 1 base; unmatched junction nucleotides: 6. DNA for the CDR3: TGTGCCAGCAGCATAGGACAGGGAAGTAACTATGGCTACACCTTC. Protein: CASSIGQGSNYGYTF.

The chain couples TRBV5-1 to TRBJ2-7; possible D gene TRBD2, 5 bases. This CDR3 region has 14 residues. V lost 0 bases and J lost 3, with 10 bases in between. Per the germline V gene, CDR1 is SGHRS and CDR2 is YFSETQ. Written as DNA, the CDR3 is TGCGCCAGCAGCTTGGCCGAGGGCAACTACGAGCAGTACTTC. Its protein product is CASSLAEGNYEQYF.

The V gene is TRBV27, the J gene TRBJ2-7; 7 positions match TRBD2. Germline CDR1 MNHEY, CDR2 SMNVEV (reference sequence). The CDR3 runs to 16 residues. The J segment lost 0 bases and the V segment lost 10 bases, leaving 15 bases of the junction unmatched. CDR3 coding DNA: TGTGCCACTCCCTTAGGGTCTAGCGGCAACTCCTACGAGCAGTACTTC. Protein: CATPLGSSGNSYEQYF.

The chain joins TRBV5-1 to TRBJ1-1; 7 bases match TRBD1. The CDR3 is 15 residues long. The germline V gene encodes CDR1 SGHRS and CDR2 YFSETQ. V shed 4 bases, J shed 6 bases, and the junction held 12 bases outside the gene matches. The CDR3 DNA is TGCGCCAGCAGCGTTCGACAGGGTAAGCGAGCTGAAGCTTTCTTT. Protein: CASSVRQGKRAEAFF.

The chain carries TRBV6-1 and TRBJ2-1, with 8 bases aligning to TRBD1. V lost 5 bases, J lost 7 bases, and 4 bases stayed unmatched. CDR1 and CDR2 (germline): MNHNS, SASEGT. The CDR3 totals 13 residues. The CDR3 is CASSFGQGNEQFF. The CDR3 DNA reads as TGTGCCAGCAGTTTTGGACAGGGAAATGAGCAGTTCTTC.

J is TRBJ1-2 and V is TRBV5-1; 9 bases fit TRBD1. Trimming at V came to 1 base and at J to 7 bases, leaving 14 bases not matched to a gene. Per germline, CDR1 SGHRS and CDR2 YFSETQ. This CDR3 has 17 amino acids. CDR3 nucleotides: TGCGCCAGCAGCTTGTTAGCCGCGGGACAGGGACTTTTTGGCTACACCTTC. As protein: CASSLLAAGQGLFGYTF.

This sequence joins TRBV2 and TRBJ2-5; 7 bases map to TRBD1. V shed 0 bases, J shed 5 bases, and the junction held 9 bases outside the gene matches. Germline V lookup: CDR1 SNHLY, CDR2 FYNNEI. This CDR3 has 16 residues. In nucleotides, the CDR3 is TGTGCCAGCAGTGAAGCCCAGGACAGGCTTGGGGAGACCCAGTACTTC. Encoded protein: CASSEAQDRLGETQYF.